The 2 T cell receptor beta chains below come from one sample, sequenced in a study of T-cell memory formation after mild COVID-19. From the 5' RACE reads, TCRdb called clonotypes with MiXCR, one entry per CDR3 protein. The repertoire holds about 470,000 distinct CDR3 sequences, with roughly 23% as singletons. The sample was PBMCs or a T cell subset sorted from them (not recorded which). These receptors originate from an adult woman who had mild COVID-19 (a few samples of this study predate the infection). Cell type and time point are not known.

There are a few counts of this clonotype. This rearrangement joins TRBV12-3 or TRBV12-4 to TRBJ2-3; D may correspond to TRBD1 or TRBD2 (5 bases each). V gave up 5 bases and J gave up 2 bases, with 17 bases separating them. This CDR3 spans 16 amino acids. The CDR3 coding sequence is TGTGCCAGCAGTGACTATGGGGGAGAAATCACAGATACGCAGTATTTT. Its translation is CASSDYGGEITDTQYF.

This clonotype was counted a few times. This chain uses TRBV24-1 with TRBJ1-1; D is ambiguous. This CDR3 contains 14 residues. CDR1 is KGHDR and CDR2 is SFDVKD in the germline V gene. The germline V and J ends were trimmed by 2 bases and 1 base, with 7 bases remaining between them. CDR3 protein: CATSDSWGNTEAFF. The CDR3 DNA follows: TGTGCCACCAGTGATTCGTGGGGGAACACTGAAGCTTTCTTT.